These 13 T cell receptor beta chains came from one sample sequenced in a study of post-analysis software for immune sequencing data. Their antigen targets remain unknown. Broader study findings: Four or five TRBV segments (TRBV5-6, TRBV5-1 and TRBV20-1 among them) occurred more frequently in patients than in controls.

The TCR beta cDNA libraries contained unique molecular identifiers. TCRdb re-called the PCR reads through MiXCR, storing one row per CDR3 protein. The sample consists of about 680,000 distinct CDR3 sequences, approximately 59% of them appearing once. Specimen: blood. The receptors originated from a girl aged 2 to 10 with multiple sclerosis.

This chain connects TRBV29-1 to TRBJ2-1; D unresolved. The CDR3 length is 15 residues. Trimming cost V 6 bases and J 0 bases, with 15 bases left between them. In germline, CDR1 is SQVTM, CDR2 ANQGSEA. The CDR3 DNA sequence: TGCAGCGTGACCATCGTGGCAAGCTCCTACAATGAGCAGTTCTTC. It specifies CSVTIVASSYNEQFF.

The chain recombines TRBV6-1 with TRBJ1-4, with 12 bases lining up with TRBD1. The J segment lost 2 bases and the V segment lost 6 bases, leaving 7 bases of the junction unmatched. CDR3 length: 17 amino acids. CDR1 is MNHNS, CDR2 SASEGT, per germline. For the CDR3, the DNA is TGTGCCAGCAGGGACGGGACAGGGGGCGGGACTAATGAAAAACTGTTTTTT. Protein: CASRDGTGGGTNEKLFF.

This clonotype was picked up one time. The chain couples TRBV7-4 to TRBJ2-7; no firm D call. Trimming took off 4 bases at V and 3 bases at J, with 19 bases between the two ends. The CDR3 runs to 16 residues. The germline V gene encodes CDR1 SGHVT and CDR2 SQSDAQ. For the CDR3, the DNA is TGTGCCAGCAGCTCTAAACATGATTCTTGCAACTACGAGCAGTACTTC. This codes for CASSSKHDSCNYEQYF.

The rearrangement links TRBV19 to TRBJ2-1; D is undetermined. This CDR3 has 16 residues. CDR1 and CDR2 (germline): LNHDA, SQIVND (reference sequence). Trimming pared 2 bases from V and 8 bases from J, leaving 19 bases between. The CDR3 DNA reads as TGTGCCAGTAGTATATTCCAGGACCTCGGTGGGGATGAGCAGTTCTTC. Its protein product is CASSIFQDLGGDEQFF.

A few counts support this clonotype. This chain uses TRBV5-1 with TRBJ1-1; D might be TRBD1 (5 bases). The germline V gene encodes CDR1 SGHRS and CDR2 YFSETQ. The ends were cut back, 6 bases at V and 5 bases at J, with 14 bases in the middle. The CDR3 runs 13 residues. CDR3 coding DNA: TGCGCCAGCACCTGGAGGGGAGAGACTGAAGCTTTCTTT. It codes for CASTWRGETEAFF.

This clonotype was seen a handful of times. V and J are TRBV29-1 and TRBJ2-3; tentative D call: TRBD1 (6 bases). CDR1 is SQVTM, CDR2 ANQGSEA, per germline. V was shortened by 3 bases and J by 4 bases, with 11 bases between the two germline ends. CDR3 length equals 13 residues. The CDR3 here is CSVDLQGPDTQYF. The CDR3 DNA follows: TGCAGCGTTGATCTCCAGGGGCCAGATACGCAGTATTTT.

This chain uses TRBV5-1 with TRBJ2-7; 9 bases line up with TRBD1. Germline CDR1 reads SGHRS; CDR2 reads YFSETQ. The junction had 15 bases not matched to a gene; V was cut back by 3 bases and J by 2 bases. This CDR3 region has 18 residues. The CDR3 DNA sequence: TGCGCCAGCAGCTGGGGGACAGGGACCCTAAAGACAGCCTACGAGCAGTACTTC. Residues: CASSWGTGTLKTAYEQYF.

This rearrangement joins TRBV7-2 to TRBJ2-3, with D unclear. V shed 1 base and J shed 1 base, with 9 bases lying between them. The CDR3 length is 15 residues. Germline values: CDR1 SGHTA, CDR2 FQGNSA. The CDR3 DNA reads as TGTGCCAGCAGCTTAGGGAGTGTGCGCACAGATACGCAGTATTTT. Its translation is CASSLGSVRTDTQYF.

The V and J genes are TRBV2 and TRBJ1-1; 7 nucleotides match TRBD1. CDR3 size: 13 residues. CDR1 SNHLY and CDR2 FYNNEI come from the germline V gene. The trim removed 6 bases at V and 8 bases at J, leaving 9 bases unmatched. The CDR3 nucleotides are TGTGCCAGCAGCTTTGGACAGGACCGGGAAGCTTTCTTT. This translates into CASSFGQDREAFF.

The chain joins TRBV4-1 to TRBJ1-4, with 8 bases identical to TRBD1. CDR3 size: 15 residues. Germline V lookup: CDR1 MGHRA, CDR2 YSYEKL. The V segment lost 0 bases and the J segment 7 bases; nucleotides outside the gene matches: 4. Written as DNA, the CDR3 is TGCGCCAGCAGCCAAGAAGGGACAGGAGCTGAAAAACTGTTTTTT. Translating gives CASSQEGTGAEKLFF.

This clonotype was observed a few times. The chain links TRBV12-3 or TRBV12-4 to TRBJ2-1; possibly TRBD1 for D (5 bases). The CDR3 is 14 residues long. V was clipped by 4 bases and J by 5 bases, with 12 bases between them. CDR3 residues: CASSSPDSNNEQFF. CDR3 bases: TGTGCCAGCAGTTCCCCCGACAGCAACAATGAGCAGTTCTTC.

The CDR3 protein is CSARAQAGLSYNEQFF. CDR3 DNA: TGCAGTGCTAGAGCCCAGGCGGGTCTCTCCTACAATGAGCAGTTCTTC. J is TRBJ2-1 and V is TRBV20-1, with TRBD2 as a possible D gene (5 bases). The germline V and J ends were trimmed by 1 base and 0 bases, with 13 bases remaining between them. The CDR3 sequence is 16 residues long. CDR1 DFQATT and CDR2 SNEGSKA come from the germline V gene (reference sequence).

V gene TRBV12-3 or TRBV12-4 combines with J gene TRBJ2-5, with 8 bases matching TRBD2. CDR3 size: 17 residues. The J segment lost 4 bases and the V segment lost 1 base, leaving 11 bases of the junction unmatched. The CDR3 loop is CASSLGFFSGNTETQYF. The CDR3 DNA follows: TGTGCCAGCAGTTTAGGTTTTTTTAGCGGGAATACAGAGACCCAGTACTTC.